The next 16 T cell receptor beta chains were all read from a single sample in a study of T cell changes during pregnancy in multiple sclerosis. TCRdb's copy holds only in-frame clones and misses some; the assay was immunoSEQ multiplex PCR. The sample has about 77,000 clones; about 93% are singletons. Sequenced material: peripheral blood, taken after pregnancy. The receptor source for this set is a female donor in good health, enrolled as a control in a pregnancy study.

This clone turned up a few times. The rearrangement joins TRBV30 to TRBJ1-5; TRBD1 might be the D (5 bases). The CDR3 loop spans 13 amino acids. With 2 bases removed from V and 4 bases from J, the gap between germline ends came to 9 bases. CDR1 is GTSNPN, CDR2 SVGIG, per germline (reference sequence). The chain's CDR3 is CAWSPGGNQPQHF. The CDR3 DNA reads TGTGCCTGGAGTCCCGGGGGAAATCAGCCCCAGCATTTT. Combining the CDR3 with reference TRBV30 and TRBJ1-5 gives the whole variable domain SQTIHQWPATLVQPVGSPLSLECTVEGTSNPNLYWYRQAAGRGLQLLFYSVGIGQISSEVPQNLSASRPQDRQFILSSKKLLLSDSGFYLCAWSPGGNQPQHFGDGTRLSIL.

In its sample, this clone was seen once. The chain joins TRBV5-1 to TRBJ2-5; 8 bases map to TRBD1. CDR3 length: 14 residues. Trimming at V came to 5 bases and at J to 1 base, leaving 4 bases not matched to a gene. CDR1 and CDR2 (germline): SGHRS, YFSETQ. CDR3 DNA sequence: TGCGCCAGCAGGGCTACAGGGGGCCAAGAGACCCAGTACTTC. Translated: CASRATGGQETQYF.

The V gene is TRBV28, the J gene TRBJ1-5, with 7 positions matching TRBD1. Trimming at V came to 6 bases and at J to 6 bases, leaving 14 bases not matched to a gene. Germline V gene sequence: CDR1 MDHEN, CDR2 SYDVKM. This CDR3 spans 16 amino acids. CDR3 in amino acids: CASRPIQTGLGQPQHF. The CDR3 DNA reads TGTGCCAGCAGACCGATTCAGACAGGGTTGGGTCAGCCCCAGCATTTT.

This clone occurred once. CDR3 amino acids: CAISAGTGQSTNEKLFF. CDR3 coding DNA: TGTGCCATCAGTGCGGGAACCGGTCAGTCAACTAATGAAAAACTGTTTTTT. V gene TRBV10-3 combines with J gene TRBJ1-4; no definite D call. V lost 4 bases and J lost 0, with 15 bases in between. Germline CDR1 is ENHRY and CDR2 is SYGVKD. CDR3 size: 17 residues.

CDR3 nucleotide sequence: TGTGCCAGCAGCCCAGGTGGGGACAACACCTACGAGCAGTACTTC. This codes for CASSPGGDNTYEQYF. This chain uses TRBV9 with TRBJ2-7; D is possibly TRBD1 (6 bases). Germline V gene data show CDR1 as SGDLS and CDR2 as YYNGEE. This CDR3 contains 15 residues. V was pared by 4 bases and J by 2 bases, with 16 bases between.

This chain uses TRBV6-1 with TRBJ2-7; weak D call: TRBD2 (6 bases). Germline assignment: CDR1 MNHNS and CDR2 SASEGT. The V end lost 7 bases, the J end lost 5 bases, and 15 bases lay between the germline ends. CDR3 length: 13 residues. CDR3 DNA sequence: TGTGCCAGCACCCCGGCGGGAAAAGACGAGCAGTACTTC. It translates to CASTPAGKDEQYF.

In this sample, this clone turned up once. The DNA for the CDR3 is TGTGCCAGCAGCCTAGCGGGAGGTGGGGAGCTGTTTTTT. Encoded protein: CASSLAGGGELFF. The J gene is TRBJ2-2, the V gene TRBV6-5, with TRBD2 identical over 11 bases. Germline assignment: CDR1 MNHEY and CDR2 SVGAGI. Trimming removed 6 bases from V and 8 bases from J; junction bases left unmatched: 2. CDR3 length: 13 residues.

The rearrangement joins TRBV15 to TRBJ2-5; a weak D match, TRBD2 (5 bases). From germline, CDR1 is LNHNV and CDR2 YYDKDF (reference sequence). V was pared by 3 bases and J by 5 bases, with 13 bases between. The CDR3 consists of 14 residues. The CDR3 reads CATSSYREGETQYF. The CDR3 DNA reads TGTGCCACCAGCAGTTACCGGGAAGGGGAGACCCAGTACTTC.

The chain joins TRBV9 to TRBJ2-3; 11 nucleotides agree with TRBD2. The CDR3 runs 16 residues. Unmatched junction bases numbered 4, after V lost 0 bases and J lost 4 bases. The germline V gene has CDR1 SGDLS and CDR2 YYNGEE. The CDR3 DNA sequence: TGTGCCAGCAGCGTAGCTAGCGGGGGGCCCCCAGATACGCAGTATTTT. Translating it yields CASSVASGGPPDTQYF.

This clone has just a few counts. CDR3 loop: CASSARDGTEAFF. The CDR3 DNA reads TGTGCCAGCAGTGCTCGGGATGGCACTGAAGCTTTCTTT. The V gene is TRBV27, the J gene TRBJ1-1; D ambiguous. The germline V and J ends were trimmed by 5 bases and 4 bases, with 11 bases remaining between them. The CDR3 covers 13 residues. CDR1 MNHEY and CDR2 SMNVEV come from the germline V gene (reference sequence).

This clone showed up just once. V usage is TRBV6-6 and J usage is TRBJ1-1; 7 bases match TRBD1. Germline CDR1 reads MNHNY; CDR2 reads SVGAGI (reference sequence). The CDR3 is 14 amino acids. V lost 5 bases to trimming and J lost 4 bases; unmatched junction nucleotides: 7. CDR3 protein: CASSNAGTATEAFF. CDR3 DNA sequence: TGTGCCAGCAGTAACGCCGGGACAGCCACTGAAGCTTTCTTT.

V and J are TRBV4-3 and TRBJ2-1; 9 nucleotides align to TRBD2. This CDR3 comprises 17 residues. Losses at the gene ends were 4 bases for V and 0 bases for J; bases not matched to a gene: 7. Germline V lookup: CDR1 LGHNA, CDR2 YSLEER. CDR3 residues: CASSRSYSGSSYNEQFF. For the CDR3, the DNA is TGCGCCAGCAGCCGAAGCTATAGCGGGAGCTCCTACAATGAGCAGTTCTTC.

This clone occurred once. The chain recombines TRBV11-1 with TRBJ2-7, with D unclear. Trimming removed 5 bases at V and 3 bases at J, with 8 bases between. Germline V gene lookup returns CDR1 SGHAT and CDR2 FQDESV (reference sequence). The CDR3 is 12 amino acids. This CDR3 reads CASSRSGYEQYF. DNA of the CDR3: TGTGCCAGCAGCCGGTCGGGCTACGAGCAGTACTTC.

The CDR3 reads CASNSIPSYGYTF. In nucleotides, the CDR3 is TGTGCCAGCAACTCGATACCGAGCTATGGCTACACCTTC. V gene TRBV2 combines with J gene TRBJ1-2; D not certain. Trimming cost V 7 bases and J 4 bases, with 13 bases left between them. The V gene's germline CDR1 is SNHLY and CDR2 FYNNEI. There are 13 residues in the CDR3.

This chain links TRBV18 with TRBJ2-2; 7 nucleotides align to TRBD2. CDR3 length equals 13 residues. The germline gives CDR1 KGHSH, CDR2 LQKENI. The junction had 3 bases not matched to a gene; V was cut back by 9 bases and J by 2 bases. The CDR3 loop reads CASAAGNTGELFF. Here the CDR3 DNA reads TGTGCCAGTGCAGCGGGAAACACCGGGGAGCTGTTTTTT.

This chain links TRBV5-4 with TRBJ1-1, with 9 positions matching TRBD1. V trimming: 5 bases; J trimming: 3 bases; junction bases outside the gene matches: 5. Germline V gives CDR1 SGHNT, CDR2 YYREEE (reference sequence). The CDR3 loop spans 14 amino acids. DNA of the CDR3: TGTGCCAGCAGTAAGGACAGGGGCGACACTGAAGCTTTCTTT. Translating gives CASSKDRGDTEAFF.